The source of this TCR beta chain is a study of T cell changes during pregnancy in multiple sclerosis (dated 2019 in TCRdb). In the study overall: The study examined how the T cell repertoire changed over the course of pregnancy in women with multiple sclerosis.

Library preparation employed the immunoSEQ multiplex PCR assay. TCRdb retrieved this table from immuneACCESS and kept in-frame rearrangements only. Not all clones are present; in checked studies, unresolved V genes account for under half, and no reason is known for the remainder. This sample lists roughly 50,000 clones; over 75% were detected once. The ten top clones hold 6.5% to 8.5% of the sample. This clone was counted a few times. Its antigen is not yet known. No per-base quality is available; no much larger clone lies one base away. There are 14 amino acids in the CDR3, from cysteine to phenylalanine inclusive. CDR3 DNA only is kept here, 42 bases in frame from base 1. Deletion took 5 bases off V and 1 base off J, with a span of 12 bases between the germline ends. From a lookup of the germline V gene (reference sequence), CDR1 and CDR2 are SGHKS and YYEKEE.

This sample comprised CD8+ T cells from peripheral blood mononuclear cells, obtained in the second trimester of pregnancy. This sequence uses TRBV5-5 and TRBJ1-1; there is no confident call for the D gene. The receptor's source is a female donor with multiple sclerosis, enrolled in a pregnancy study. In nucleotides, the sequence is TGTGCCAGCAGTTATCTGGACTGGAACACTGAAGCTTTCTTT. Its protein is CASSYLDWNTEAFF.